The 3 T cell receptor beta chains reported below all come from one sample, sequenced in a study of cytomegalovirus exposure and HLA in healthy donors. The PCR used 60 Vbeta and 13 Jbeta primers. The protocol was immunoSEQ multiplex PCR, while the TCRdb copy is restricted to in-frame clones and leaves out a portion. This table holds approximately 76,000 clones, roughly two thirds found once. The sample consisted of PBMCs. The receptors stem from a woman aged 40 to 49 in good health and CMV-seropositive.

The chain carries TRBV13 and TRBJ1-2; no firm D call. V was trimmed by 2 bases and J by 5 bases, leaving 12 bases between them. Per germline, CDR1 PRHDT and CDR2 FYEKMQ (reference sequence). This CDR3 has 14 residues. CDR3 residues: CASSLREGLYGYTF. For the CDR3, the DNA is TGTGCCAGCAGCTTACGAGAAGGACTATATGGCTACACCTTC.

The chain carries TRBV5-8 and TRBJ1-5; D remains unclear. The CDR3 spans 14 residues. Trimming removed 1 base from V and 7 bases from J, with 12 bases in between. The germline gives CDR1 SGHTS, CDR2 YDEGEE. For the CDR3, the DNA is TGTGCCAGCAGCTTGAGTGGCAGCGGGCAGCCCCAGCATTTT. Amino acid sequence: CASSLSGSGQPQHF.

The table lists this clone with a count of one. The rearrangement links TRBV29-1 to TRBJ2-7; the D is unclear. CDR1 and CDR2 from the germline V gene are SQVTM and ANQGSEA. The CDR3 is 12 residues long. Trimming cost V 5 bases and J 0 bases, with 8 bases left between them. DNA for the CDR3: TGCAGCGTTACACGAAGCTCCTACGAGCAGTACTTC. The encoded protein is CSVTRSSYEQYF.